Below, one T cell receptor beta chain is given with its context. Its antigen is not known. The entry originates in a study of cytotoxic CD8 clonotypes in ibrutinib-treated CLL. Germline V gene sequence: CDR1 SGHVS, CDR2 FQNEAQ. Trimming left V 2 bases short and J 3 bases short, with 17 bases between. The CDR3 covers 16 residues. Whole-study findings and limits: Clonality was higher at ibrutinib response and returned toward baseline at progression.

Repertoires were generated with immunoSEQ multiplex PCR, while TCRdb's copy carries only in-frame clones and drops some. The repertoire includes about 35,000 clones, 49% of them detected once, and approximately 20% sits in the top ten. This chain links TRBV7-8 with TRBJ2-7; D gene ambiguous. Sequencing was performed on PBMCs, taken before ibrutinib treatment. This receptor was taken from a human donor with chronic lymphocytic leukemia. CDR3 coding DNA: TGTGCCAGCAGCTTAACTGATTCCCCGCCCAGCTACGAGCAGTACTTC. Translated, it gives CASSLTDSPPSYEQYF.